The 27 T cell receptor beta chains in this list originate from one sample, sequenced in a study of blood T cell repertoires in COVID-19. TCRdb's copy holds only in-frame clones and misses some; the assay was immunoSEQ multiplex PCR. The table includes about 240,000 clones, roughly 80% detected once. Sequenced input: peripheral blood. These receptors originate from a woman over 75 with COVID-19, enrolled during active disease.

The chain combines TRBV7-9 with TRBJ1-6; the match to TRBD1 covers 8 bases. Germline CDR1 is SEHNR and CDR2 is FQNEAQ (reference sequence). Losses at the gene ends were 4 bases for V and 6 bases for J; bases not matched to a gene: 5. This CDR3 comprises 15 residues. CDR3 sequence: CASSSTGVGNSPLHF. The CDR3 DNA follows: TGTGCCAGCAGCTCGACAGGGGTCGGTAATTCACCCCTCCACTTT.

The chain uses TRBV19 and TRBJ1-5; tentative D call: TRBD1 (5 bases). V was shortened by 5 bases and J by 5 bases, with 19 bases between the two germline ends. In germline, CDR1 is LNHDA, CDR2 SQIVND (reference sequence). The CDR3 has 16 residues. The CDR3 region is CASSVLSTEKDQPQHF. In nucleotides, the CDR3 is TGTGCCAGTAGTGTCTTGTCGACAGAGAAAGATCAGCCCCAGCATTTT.

The chain links TRBV10-2 to TRBJ1-2; the D gene is possibly TRBD1 (6 bases). Germline V gives CDR1 WSHSY, CDR2 SAAADI. V shed 5 bases and J shed 4 bases, with 14 bases lying between them. This CDR3 has 14 amino acids. Here the CDR3 reads CASSSDRLSYGYTF. The CDR3 DNA reads TGCGCCAGCAGTTCTGACAGGCTATCCTATGGCTACACCTTC.

The gene calls are TRBV6-6 and TRBJ2-1; 7 bases are a match to TRBD1. V gave up 5 bases and J gave up 2 bases; unmatched junction bases: 3. Germline CDR1 MNHNY, CDR2 SVGAGI (reference sequence). The CDR3 is made up of 14 amino acids. The CDR3 loop reads CASSRQGPYNEQFF. The CDR3 nucleotides are TGTGCCAGCAGTCGACAGGGCCCCTACAATGAGCAGTTCTTC.

This clone was detected only a few times. The genes are TRBV4-1 and TRBJ1-1; tentatively, D is TRBD1 (5 bases). The CDR3 has 15 amino acids. Germline values: CDR1 MGHRA, CDR2 YSYEKL. V shed 0 bases and J shed 3 bases, with 11 bases lying between them. The CDR3: CASSQEEGRDTEAFF. In DNA, the CDR3 is TGCGCCAGCAGCCAAGAAGAGGGGAGGGACACTGAAGCTTTCTTT.

This sequence joins TRBV10-3 and TRBJ2-1; tentative D call: TRBD2 (6 bases). V was cut by 5 bases and J by 8 bases, with 19 bases left in between. Germline assignment: CDR1 ENHRY and CDR2 SYGVKD. This CDR3 has 15 amino acids. CDR3 region: CAISRELVTIDEQFF. As DNA, the CDR3 is TGTGCCATCAGTCGGGAGTTGGTTACGATAGATGAGCAGTTCTTC.

The V gene is TRBV29-1, the J gene TRBJ2-3; D is possibly TRBD1 (6 bases). In germline, CDR1 is SQVTM, CDR2 ANQGSEA. The CDR3 consists of 13 residues. The V end lost 8 bases, the J end lost 1 base, and 13 bases lay between the germline ends. CDR3: CSSTGLGTDTQYF. The CDR3, as DNA: TGCAGCAGTACAGGGCTCGGCACAGATACGCAGTATTTT.

The CDR3 region is CASSPGGPATNEKLFF. As DNA, the CDR3 is TGTGCCAGCAGCCCTGGGGGCCCTGCAACTAATGAAAAACTGTTTTTT. The chain has TRBV7-3 and TRBJ1-4; possible D gene TRBD1, 6 bases. Germline CDR1 is SGHTA and CDR2 is FQGTGA. CDR3 length: 16 residues. V was cut by 5 bases and J by 0 bases, with 13 bases left in between. The variable domain in full, with the rest retrieved from reference TRBV7-3 and TRBJ1-4, is GAGVSQTPSNKVTEKGKYVELRCDPISGHTALYWYRQSLGQGPEFLIYFQGTGAADDSGLPNDRFFAVRPEGSVSTLKIQRTERGDSAVYLCASSPGGPATNEKLFFGSGTQLSVL.

In its sample, this clone was seen once. CDR3 bases: TGTGCCAGCAGTCCCGGGGGCCAAGAGACCCAGTACTTC. Amino acid sequence: CASSPGGQETQYF. The chain carries TRBV28 and TRBJ2-5, with D possibly matching TRBD2 (6 bases). V was cut by 5 bases and J by 1 base, with 8 bases left in between. Germline-derived CDR1 and CDR2 are MDHEN and SYDVKM. The CDR3 covers 13 residues.

Only one count was recorded for this clone. The chain couples TRBV28 to TRBJ1-5, with 7 bases fitting TRBD1. The CDR3 length is 15 residues. Germline V CDR1 and CDR2: MDHEN, SYDVKM. The junction had 1 base not matched to a gene; V was cut back by 2 bases and J by 0 bases. CDR3 protein: CASSLQGVSNQPQHF. In DNA, the CDR3 is TGTGCCAGCAGTTTACAGGGGGTTAGCAATCAGCCCCAGCATTTT.

V gene TRBV9 combines with J gene TRBJ1-2, with D maybe TRBD1 (5 bases). Germline values: CDR1 SGDLS, CDR2 YYNGEE. The V and J ends lost 0 bases and 4 bases respectively, with 13 bases between them. The CDR3 has 15 amino acids. This CDR3 is CASSVDAGRTYGYTF. CDR3 nucleotides: TGTGCCAGCAGCGTAGATGCAGGGAGGACCTATGGCTACACCTTC.

This chain uses TRBV7-9 with TRBJ2-2, with D hard to call. The V gene lost 8 bases and the J gene lost 7 bases, with 14 bases spanning the gap. The CDR3 is made up of 13 amino acids. From germline, CDR1 is SEHNR and CDR2 FQNEAQ (reference sequence). The CDR3 DNA reads TGTGCCAGCCCCCACCAAAGTAGCGGGGAGCTGTTTTTT. Protein sequence: CASPHQSSGELFF.

The genes are TRBV5-1 and TRBJ2-3; possibly TRBD2 for D (5 bases). This CDR3 has 12 residues. Deletions cut 3 bases from V and 5 bases from J, with 7 bases between. Germline-derived CDR1 and CDR2 are SGHRS and YFSETQ. This CDR3 reads CASSSLGDTQYF. The DNA of the CDR3 is TGCGCCAGCAGCTCACTAGGAGATACGCAGTATTTT.

V gene TRBV2 combines with J gene TRBJ2-3; TRBD2 is a possible D gene (6 bases). CDR3 length equals 13 residues. Trimming shortened V by 8 bases and J by 2 bases, and 11 bases separated the two germline ends. Germline assignment: CDR1 SNHLY and CDR2 FYNNEI. This CDR3 reads CASGRYSTDTQYF. The CDR3, as DNA: TGTGCCAGCGGGAGGTACTCCACAGATACGCAGTATTTT.

The rearrangement links TRBV21-1 to TRBJ1-1; no DNA check was done on the table's D call, TRBD1. TRBV21-1 is a documented pseudogene. The CDR3 consists of 17 residues. The CDR3 DNA sequence: TGTGCCAGCAGCAAAAGGGACAGGCCTAGCCGAAACACTGAAGCTTTCTTT. The encoded protein is CASSKRDRPSRNTEAFF.

V is TRBV18 and J is TRBJ2-7, with TRBD1 matching 8 bases. The CDR3 runs to 16 residues. The trim removed 3 bases at V and 6 bases at J, leaving 13 bases unmatched. Germline-derived CDR1 and CDR2 are KGHSH and LQKENI. This chain's CDR3 is CASSPQTGAPGSEQYF. CDR3 DNA sequence: TGTGCCAGCTCACCCCAGACAGGGGCACCTGGCAGCGAGCAGTACTTC.

The chain carries TRBV6-5 and TRBJ1-1; 8 positions agree with TRBD1. From germline, CDR1 is MNHEY and CDR2 SVGAGI. The CDR3 is 13 amino acids. The V gene end was trimmed by 5 bases and the J gene end by 5 bases; junction bases not matched to a gene: 4. The CDR3 sequence: CASSRQGKTEAFF. The CDR3 region has the DNA TGTGCCAGCAGTCGACAGGGGAAGACTGAAGCTTTCTTT.

The chain joins TRBV5-1 to TRBJ1-2; 7 bases map to TRBD1. The V gene end was trimmed by 3 bases and the J gene end by 2 bases; junction bases not matched to a gene: 7. The CDR3 runs to 15 residues. The germline V gene has CDR1 SGHRS and CDR2 YFSETQ. The CDR3 sequence: CASSWDSSSNYGYTF. The CDR3, as DNA: TGCGCCAGCAGCTGGGACAGCTCCTCCAACTATGGCTACACCTTC.

The CDR3 sequence is CASSPPGTQGIETQYF. Here the CDR3 DNA reads TGTGCCAGCTCACCACCCGGCACCCAGGGGATTGAGACCCAGTACTTC. This chain links TRBV18 with TRBJ2-5; maybe TRBD1 (6 bases). The germline V gene has CDR1 KGHSH and CDR2 LQKENI. V was trimmed by 0 bases and J by 5 bases, leaving 16 bases between them. The CDR3 is 16 amino acids.

J is TRBJ1-1 and V is TRBV6-5; the D gene is possibly TRBD1 (6 bases). This CDR3 has 11 amino acids. Germline CDR1 MNHEY, CDR2 SVGAGI. Trimming shortened V by 6 bases and J by 11 bases, and 13 bases separated the two germline ends. For the CDR3, the DNA is TGTGCCAGCAGCCAGGGGTGGATCGCTTTCTTT. As protein: CASSQGWIAFF.

The V and J genes are TRBV7-2 and TRBJ1-3; tentatively, D is TRBD1 (5 bases). Germline V gene lookup returns CDR1 SGHTA and CDR2 FQGNSA. The V and J ends lost 1 base and 4 bases respectively, with 17 bases between them. This CDR3 spans 17 amino acids. The CDR3 nucleotides read TGTGCCAGCAGCTTAGAAGTCCCAGGGAAATACGGAAACACCATATATTTT. Translated, it gives CASSLEVPGKYGNTIYF.

The rearrangement links TRBV3-1 (or the pseudogene TRBV3-2) to TRBJ1-5; TRBD1 agrees at 8 bases. The germline V gene encodes CDR1 LGHDT and CDR2 YNNKEL (reference sequence). This CDR3 has 15 amino acids. Germline trimming cut 5 bases from V and 3 bases from J; bases unmatched to any gene: 6. CDR3 sequence: CASSTGQADNQPQHF. In DNA form, the CDR3 reads TGTGCCAGCAGCACGGGACAGGCAGACAATCAGCCCCAGCATTTT.

The J gene is TRBJ2-1, the V gene TRBV10-3, with 10 bases aligning to TRBD2. The germline V gene encodes CDR1 ENHRY and CDR2 SYGVKD. This CDR3 has 15 residues. Losses at the gene ends were 8 bases for V and 8 bases for J; bases not matched to a gene: 12. CDR3 in DNA: TGTGCCATCGGCTCAGCTAGCGGGAGAGTCGATGAGCAGTTCTTC. As protein: CAIGSASGRVDEQFF.

The chain recombines TRBV4-2 with TRBJ2-7, with 15 bases fitting TRBD2. Trimming cost V 3 bases and J 3 bases; bases outside gene matches: 0. This CDR3 is 15 amino acids long. Per the germline V gene, CDR1 is LGHNA and CDR2 is YNFKEQ. The CDR3 region has the DNA TGTGCCAGCAGCCAGGGACTAGCGGGGGGCTACGAGCAGTACTTC. Translated, it gives CASSQGLAGGYEQYF.

The CDR3 DNA reads TGTGCCAGCAGTGAAAGGGGACTAGTTTATGAGCAGTTCTTC. Protein: CASSERGLVYEQFF. This sequence joins TRBV2 and TRBJ2-1; 8 nucleotides match TRBD2. This CDR3 has 14 residues. Germline CDR1 reads SNHLY; CDR2 reads FYNNEI. The V segment lost 2 bases and the J segment 8 bases; nucleotides outside the gene matches: 5.

The chain couples TRBV30 to TRBJ1-6, with D perhaps matching TRBD1 (5 bases). CDR1 is GTSNPN and CDR2 is SVGIG in the germline V gene (reference sequence). This CDR3 is 15 amino acids long. Trimming took off 7 bases at V and 0 bases at J, with 13 bases between the two ends. DNA of the CDR3: TGTGCCTACCGGGGCGGGAGCTCCTATAATTCACCCCTCCACTTT. Protein sequence: CAYRGGSSYNSPLHF.

The rearrangement links TRBV20-1 to TRBJ1-4; TRBD1 might be the D (6 bases). CDR3 length equals 11 residues. Trimming stripped 6 bases from V and 13 bases from J, with 15 bases between. The germline CDR1 and CDR2 sequences are DFQATT and SNEGSKA (reference sequence). The CDR3 DNA is TGCAGTGCCAAGAGAAAACAGGGACTGTTTTTT. Translating it yields CSAKRKQGLFF.